This T cell receptor (beta chain) was identified in a study of cytomegalovirus exposure and HLA in healthy donors. Points from the study as a whole: Previous analysis showed most TCR beta V segments were productive about 87% or about 30% of the time. The presence/absence work took it that sequencing depth was about the same across donors. Among the sequence variants, a highly shared cluster was likely an artifact of sequencing. In vitro assays verified that a few CMV-associated chains recognized CMV antigens specifically.

PCR employed 60 Vbeta and 13 Jbeta primers. Generated by immunoSEQ multiplex PCR, the TCRdb table keeps only in-frame clones and is missing some. The data show around 75,000 clones, with around 78% seen just once and around 3.7% held by the top ten. Germline V gene data show CDR1 as SGHNT and CDR2 as YYREEE (reference sequence). The CDR3 runs to 15 residues. The trim removed 0 bases at V and 3 bases at J, leaving 6 bases unmatched. Regarding this clone: The antigen is unknown.

The origin of this receptor is a man between 40 and 49 years old in good health and CMV-seronegative. The chain joins TRBV5-4 to TRBJ2-7, with 7 bases aligning to TRBD1. Sequencing was carried out using PBMCs. The CDR3 loop reads CASSLGQGVIYEQYF. The DNA for the CDR3 is TGTGCCAGCAGCTTGGGCCAGGGGGTGATCTACGAGCAGTACTTC. The full variable domain, rest sourced from reference TRBV5-4 and TRBJ2-7, is ETGVTQSPTHLIKTRGQQVTLRCSSQSGHNTVSWYQQALGQGPQFIFQYYREEENGRGNFPPRFSGLQFPNYSSELNVNALELDDSALYLCASSLGQGVIYEQYFGPGTRLTVT.